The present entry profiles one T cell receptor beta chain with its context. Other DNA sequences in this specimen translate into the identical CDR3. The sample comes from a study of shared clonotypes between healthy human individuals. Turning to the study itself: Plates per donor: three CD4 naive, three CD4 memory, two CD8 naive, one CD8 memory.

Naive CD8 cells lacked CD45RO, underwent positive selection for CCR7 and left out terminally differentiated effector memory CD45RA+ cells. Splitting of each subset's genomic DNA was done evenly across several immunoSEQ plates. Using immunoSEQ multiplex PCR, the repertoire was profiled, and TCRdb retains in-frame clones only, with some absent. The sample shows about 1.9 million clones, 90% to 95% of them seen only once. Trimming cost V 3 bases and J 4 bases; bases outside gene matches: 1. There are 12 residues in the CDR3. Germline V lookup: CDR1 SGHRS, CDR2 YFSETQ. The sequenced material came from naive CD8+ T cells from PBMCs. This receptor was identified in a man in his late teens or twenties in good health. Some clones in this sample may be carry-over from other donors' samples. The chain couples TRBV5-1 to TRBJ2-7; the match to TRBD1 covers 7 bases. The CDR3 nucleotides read TGCGCCAGCAGCTGGGACAGTTACGAGCAGTACTTC. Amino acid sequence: CASSWDSYEQYF.